These 29 T cell receptor beta chains were all obtained from the same sample, sequenced in a study of T-cell memory formation after mild COVID-19. Using its own MiXCR run on the 5' RACE reads, TCRdb lists one record per CDR3 protein. The sample lists 350,000 to 400,000 distinct CDR3 sequences, more than 20% seen once, with around an eighth in the top ten. The sequencing input was PBMCs or a T cell subset sorted from them (not recorded which). These receptors all come from an adult woman who had mild COVID-19 (a few samples of this study predate the infection). Cell type and time point are not known.

The gene calls are TRBV6-5 and TRBJ1-5, with D possibly matching TRBD1 (6 bases). The length of the CDR3 is 15 residues. The germline CDR1 and CDR2 sequences are MNHEY and SVGAGI. V dropped 0 bases and J dropped 3 bases, with 9 bases sitting between them. CDR3 coding DNA: TGTGCCAGCAGTTACTCCGGGGGCTTCAATCAGCCCCAGCATTTT. Translation: CASSYSGGFNQPQHF.

This clonotype was recorded a few times. The J gene is TRBJ2-2, the V gene TRBV7-9; D unresolved. The CDR3 has 17 amino acids. The ends were cut back, 0 bases at V and 3 bases at J, with 14 bases in the middle. CDR1 SEHNR and CDR2 FQNEAQ come from the germline V gene (reference sequence). The CDR3 here is CASSLAVGLVHTGELFF. The CDR3 coding sequence is TGTGCCAGCAGCTTAGCAGTAGGGCTAGTGCACACCGGGGAGCTGTTTTTT.

This clonotype was detected only once. The chain combines TRBV20-1 with TRBJ2-7; TRBD1 agrees at 9 bases. In germline, CDR1 is DFQATT, CDR2 SNEGSKA (reference sequence). This CDR3 has 15 amino acids. Trimming removed 2 bases from V and 5 bases from J; junction bases left unmatched: 10. This CDR3 reads CSARPRRDRVHEQYF. In nucleotides, the CDR3 is TGCAGTGCTAGACCCCGCCGGGACAGGGTCCACGAGCAGTACTTC.

The chain joins TRBV11-2 to TRBJ2-2; maybe TRBD1 (6 bases). The germline V gene has CDR1 SGHAT and CDR2 FQNNGV. The germline V and J ends were trimmed by 4 bases and 0 bases, with 12 bases remaining between them. The CDR3 is 16 residues long. The CDR3, as DNA: TGTGCCAGCAGCTCCTTCAGGGGTTCGAACACCGGGGAGCTGTTTTTT. It translates to CASSSFRGSNTGELFF.

This clonotype was counted only a few times. The chain is built from TRBV7-3 and TRBJ1-2; D remains ambiguous. CDR1 is SGHTA and CDR2 is FQGTGA in the germline V gene. The ends were cut back, 3 bases at V and 4 bases at J, with 0 bases in the middle. The CDR3 has 10 amino acids. The CDR3 reads CASSFYGYTF. CDR3 coding DNA: TGTGCCAGCAGCTTCTATGGCTACACCTTC.

The V and J genes are TRBV25-1 and TRBJ2-3, with TRBD2 matching over 13 bases. There are 18 residues in the CDR3. With 4 bases clipped from V and 3 bases from J, the junction kept 10 bases outside the gene matches. Germline CDR1 is MGHDK and CDR2 is SYGVNS. The CDR3 bases are TGTGCCAGCAGTGGGGGACTGGGGACTAGCGGGACTACAGATACGCAGTATTTT. It specifies CASSGGLGTSGTTDTQYF.

The V and J genes are TRBV29-1 and TRBJ1-1; 7 nucleotides match TRBD1. There are 13 residues in the CDR3. The germline CDR1 and CDR2 sequences are SQVTM and ANQGSEA. Trimming cost V 3 bases and J 5 bases; bases outside gene matches: 6. The CDR3 DNA is TGCAGCGTTGACCCGGACAGGTTTACTGAAGCTTTCTTT. It translates to CSVDPDRFTEAFF.

This chain links TRBV6-6 with TRBJ1-1; D is ambiguous. Germline CDR1 reads MNHNY; CDR2 reads SVGAGI (reference sequence). The CDR3 has 13 residues. V gave up 8 bases and J gave up 1 base, with 11 bases separating them. CDR3 in amino acids: CASGLQSNTEAFF. In DNA form, the CDR3 reads TGTGCCAGCGGGCTCCAGTCGAACACTGAAGCTTTCTTT.

This clonotype was seen a handful of times. V usage is TRBV5-6 and J usage is TRBJ1-1, with D unclear. Germline CDR1 SGHDT, CDR2 YYEEEE. The germline V and J ends were trimmed by 0 bases and 6 bases, with 3 bases remaining between them. This CDR3 spans 11 amino acids. This chain's CDR3 is CASSLGAEAFF. The CDR3 DNA reads as TGTGCCAGCAGCTTGGGCGCTGAAGCTTTCTTT.

The rearrangement joins TRBV5-4 to TRBJ2-7; 9 bases are shared with TRBD1. With 2 bases clipped from V and 6 bases from J, the junction kept 9 bases outside the gene matches. Germline V gives CDR1 SGHNT, CDR2 YYREEE (reference sequence). This CDR3 region has 15 residues. The CDR3 region is CASSLWDRETGEQYF. CDR3 nucleotide sequence: TGTGCCAGCAGCTTATGGGACAGGGAAACGGGCGAGCAGTACTTC. The entire variable domain, with the rest obtained from reference TRBV5-4 and TRBJ2-7, is as follows: ETGVTQSPTHLIKTRGQQVTLRCSSQSGHNTVSWYQQALGQGPQFIFQYYREEENGRGNFPPRFSGLQFPNYSSELNVNALELDDSALYLCASSLWDRETGEQYFGPGTRLTVT.

This chain joins TRBV29-1 and TRBJ1-1; 7 bases map to TRBD1. The CDR3 covers 12 residues. CDR1 is SQVTM and CDR2 is ANQGSEA in the germline V gene. After removal of 6 bases from V and 10 bases from J, the junction contained 11 bases not matched to a gene. This CDR3 reads CSVPRDSVGAFF. The CDR3 DNA is TGCAGCGTGCCCAGGGACAGTGTAGGAGCTTTCTTT.

The V gene is TRBV6-6, the J gene TRBJ2-5, with 10 bases identical to TRBD2. Per the germline V gene, CDR1 is MNHNY and CDR2 is SVGAGI (reference sequence). The CDR3 consists of 15 residues. The trim removed 7 bases at V and 2 bases at J, leaving 7 bases unmatched. The CDR3 DNA sequence: TGTGCCAGCACCAAGGCAGCGGGGGGGCAAGAGACCCAGTACTTC. Protein sequence: CASTKAAGGQETQYF.

The CDR3, as DNA: TGTGCCAGCAGCTTAGGGTTTGGTAGCGGGGGCCTCACAGATACGCAGTATTTT. It specifies CASSLGFGSGGLTDTQYF. The chain combines TRBV7-2 with TRBJ2-3, with TRBD2 identical over 9 bases. The CDR3 extends over 18 amino acids. After removal of 1 base from V and 2 bases from J, the junction contained 10 bases not matched to a gene. Germline V gene lookup returns CDR1 SGHTA and CDR2 FQGNSA. Supplemented by reference TRBV7-2 and TRBJ2-3, the full variable domain reads GAGVSQSPSNKVTEKGKDVELRCDPISGHTALYWYRQSLGQGLEFLIYFQGNSAPDKSGLPSDRFSAERTGGSVSTLTIQRTQQEDSAVYLCASSLGFGSGGLTDTQYFGPGTRLTVL.

This rearrangement joins TRBV10-3 to TRBJ2-3; 7 nucleotides agree with TRBD1. Germline CDR1 and CDR2: ENHRY and SYGVKD. The junction had 10 bases not matched to a gene; V was cut back by 6 bases and J by 4 bases. This CDR3 has 15 amino acids. The CDR3, as DNA: TGTGCCATCAGACCGACAGGGAGCTTGTCAGATACGCAGTATTTT. This gives the protein CAIRPTGSLSDTQYF.

This clonotype was counted a few times. The V gene is TRBV5-1, the J gene TRBJ1-4, with a possible D match to TRBD1 (5 bases). CDR1 is SGHRS and CDR2 is YFSETQ in the germline V gene. The CDR3 extends over 15 amino acids. V was trimmed by 0 bases and J by 8 bases, leaving 14 bases between them. CDR3 coding DNA: TGCGCCAGCAGCTTGGCTCAAGGGAAGGGGGAAAAACTGTTTTTT. Amino acid sequence: CASSLAQGKGEKLFF.

The genes are TRBV19 and TRBJ1-5; 9 bases fit TRBD1. The CDR3 spans 13 residues. The V gene's germline CDR1 is LNHDA and CDR2 SQIVND (reference sequence). J gave up 9 bases and V 4 bases, and 4 bases lay outside the gene matches. Here the CDR3 DNA reads TGTGCCAGTAGTACCGTGGACAGGGGGCCCCAGCATTTT. Protein: CASSTVDRGPQHF. Based on the CDR3 plus reference TRBV19 and TRBJ1-5, the full variable domain is DGGITQSPKYLFRKEGQNVTLSCEQNLNHDAMYWYRQDPGQGLRLIYYSQIVNDFQKGDIAEGYSVSREKKESFPLTVTSAQKNPTAFYLCASSTVDRGPQHFGDGTRLSIL.

This clonotype was detected a few times. This CDR3 reads CASSFYTAGQPQHF. As DNA, the CDR3 is TGTGCCAGCAGTTTTTATACAGCAGGCCAGCCCCAGCATTTT. This rearrangement joins TRBV12-3 or TRBV12-4 to TRBJ1-5; no clear D gene. Deletions cut 3 bases from V and 7 bases from J, with 13 bases between. The CDR3 is made up of 14 amino acids.

The V and J genes are TRBV24-1 and TRBJ2-3, with 10 nucleotides matching TRBD2. CDR1 is KGHDR, CDR2 SFDVKD, per germline. The junction had 4 bases not matched to a gene; V was cut back by 0 bases and J by 2 bases. CDR3 length equals 17 residues. This chain's CDR3 is CATSDLKTSGNTDTQYF. In DNA form, the CDR3 reads TGTGCCACCAGTGATTTGAAAACTAGCGGGAACACAGATACGCAGTATTTT.

In DNA, the CDR3 is TGTGCCAGCAGCTTCGCAGGGTCCCAAGAGACCCAGTACTTC. Translation gives CASSFAGSQETQYF. V and J are TRBV5-6 and TRBJ2-5; maybe TRBD1 (5 bases). Germline V CDR1 and CDR2: SGHDT, YYEEEE. The CDR3 consists of 14 residues. Trimming stripped 2 bases from V and 1 base from J, with 9 bases between.

V is TRBV20-1 and J is TRBJ2-1, with no clear D. V was shortened by 0 bases and J by 0 bases, with 9 bases between the two germline ends. This CDR3 has 15 amino acids. CDR1 and CDR2 (germline): DFQATT, SNEGSKA (reference sequence). The DNA for the CDR3 is TGCAGTGCTAGAGAGTACCGGAGCTCCTACAATGAGCAGTTCTTC. This gives the protein CSAREYRSSYNEQFF.

J is TRBJ2-1 and V is TRBV6-2 or TRBV6-3, with 9 bases identical to TRBD1. Germline V gene data show CDR1 as MNHEY and CDR2 as SVGEGT. V was pared by 2 bases and J by 7 bases, with 6 bases of the junction left unmatched. The CDR3 spans 15 residues. The CDR3 here is CASSYRDRARNEQFF. The CDR3 nucleotides are TGTGCCAGCAGTTACCGGGACAGGGCGAGGAATGAGCAGTTCTTC.

The chain employs TRBV21-1 and TRBJ2-3; the D call TRBD2 from the table was never checked on the DNA. TRBV21-1 represents a pseudogene. The CDR3 consists of 15 residues. The CDR3 region is CASSKGRGSTDTQYF. The CDR3 nucleotides are TGTGCCAGCAGCAAAGGGAGGGGTAGCACAGATACGCAGTATTTT.

This clonotype was seen more than once but under ten times. J is TRBJ2-3 and V is TRBV3-1; D is ambiguous. Germline V gene lookup returns CDR1 LGHDT and CDR2 YNNKEL (reference sequence). The CDR3 is 12 amino acids. V lost 9 bases and J lost 2, with 9 bases in between. DNA of the CDR3: TGTGCCAGTGGCTTCCTCACAGATACGCAGTATTTT. Protein sequence: CASGFLTDTQYF.

This sequence joins TRBV20-1 and TRBJ2-5, with 9 bases that match TRBD2. Losses at the gene ends were 0 bases for V and 4 bases for J; bases not matched to a gene: 9. Germline assignment: CDR1 DFQATT and CDR2 SNEGSKA (reference sequence). The CDR3 spans 16 residues. Here the CDR3 reads CSARDPLAGMGETQYF. CDR3 sequence (DNA): TGCAGTGCTAGAGATCCCCTAGCGGGGATGGGAGAGACCCAGTACTTC.

The chain uses TRBV20-1 and TRBJ2-5; D not certain. V lost 0 bases and J lost 1, with 9 bases in between. From germline, CDR1 is DFQATT and CDR2 SNEGSKA (reference sequence). CDR3 length equals 14 residues. The CDR3 loop is CSARERPLQETQYF. As DNA, the CDR3 is TGCAGTGCTAGAGAACGTCCTCTCCAAGAGACCCAGTACTTC.

The chain joins TRBV29-1 to TRBJ2-1, with a possible D match to TRBD1 (6 bases). The V gene lost 6 bases and the J gene lost 5 bases, with 17 bases spanning the gap. CDR1 is SQVTM and CDR2 is ANQGSEA in the germline V gene. The CDR3 covers 14 residues. The CDR3 spells CSVKDSPWDNEQFF. The CDR3 coding sequence is TGCAGCGTGAAGGACAGCCCATGGGACAATGAGCAGTTCTTC.

This clonotype was counted only a few times. The chain is built from TRBV18 and TRBJ1-5; possible D gene TRBD1, 5 bases. The CDR3 has 16 amino acids. The V and J ends lost 6 bases and 5 bases respectively, with 20 bases between them. Germline values: CDR1 KGHSH, CDR2 LQKENI. CDR3 loop: CASSPGEGGAHQPQHF. CDR3 sequence (DNA): TGTGCCAGCTCGCCCGGGGAGGGAGGGGCCCATCAGCCCCAGCATTTT.

This clonotype came up a few times. This chain joins TRBV14 and TRBJ2-2, with 10 positions matching TRBD1. Germline V gene data show CDR1 as SGHDN and CDR2 as FVKESK. With V trimmed by 5 bases and J by 4 bases, 7 bases remained unmatched. The CDR3 is made up of 16 amino acids. CDR3 sequence (DNA): TGTGCCAGCAGCTTCGACAGGGGGCTTGGCACCGGGGAGCTGTTTTTT. It encodes CASSFDRGLGTGELFF.

The rearrangement uses TRBV5-6 and TRBJ2-5; D remains unclear. The CDR3 loop spans 13 amino acids. Germline CDR1 is SGHDT and CDR2 is YYEEEE. The V end was cut by 2 bases, the J end by 0 bases, with 5 bases between. Here the CDR3 DNA reads TGTGCCAGCAGCTTCAGTTACCAAGAGACCCAGTACTTC. It codes for CASSFSYQETQYF. Full variable domain (outside the CDR3, taken from reference TRBV5-6 and TRBJ2-5): DAGVTQSPTHLIKTRGQQVTLRCSPKSGHDTVSWYQQALGQGPQFIFQYYEEEERQRGNFPDRFSGHQFPNYSSELNVNALLLGDSALYLCASSFSYQETQYFGPGTRLLVL.